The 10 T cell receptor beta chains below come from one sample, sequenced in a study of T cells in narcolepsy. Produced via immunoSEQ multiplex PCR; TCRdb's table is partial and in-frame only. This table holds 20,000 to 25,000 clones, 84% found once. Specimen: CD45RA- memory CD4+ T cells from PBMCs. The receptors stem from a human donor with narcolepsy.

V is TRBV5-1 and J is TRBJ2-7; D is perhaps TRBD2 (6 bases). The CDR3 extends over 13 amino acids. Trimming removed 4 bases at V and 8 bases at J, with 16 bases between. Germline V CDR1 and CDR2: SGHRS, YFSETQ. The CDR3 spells CASSPGLEVKQYF. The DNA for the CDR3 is TGCGCCAGCAGCCCGGGACTGGAAGTAAAGCAGTACTTC. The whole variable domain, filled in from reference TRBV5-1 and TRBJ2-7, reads KAGVTQTPRYLIKTRGQQVTLSCSPISGHRSVSWYQQTPGQGLQFLFEYFSETQRNKGNFPGRFSGRQFSNSRSEMNVSTLELGDSALYLCASSPGLEVKQYFGPGTRLTVT.

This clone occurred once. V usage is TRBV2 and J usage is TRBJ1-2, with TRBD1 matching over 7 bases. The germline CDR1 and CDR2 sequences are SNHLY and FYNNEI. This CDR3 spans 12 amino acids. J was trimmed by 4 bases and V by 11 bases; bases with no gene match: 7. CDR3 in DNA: TGTGCCGGACAAACAGGGGCCTATGGCTACACCTTC. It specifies CAGQTGAYGYTF.

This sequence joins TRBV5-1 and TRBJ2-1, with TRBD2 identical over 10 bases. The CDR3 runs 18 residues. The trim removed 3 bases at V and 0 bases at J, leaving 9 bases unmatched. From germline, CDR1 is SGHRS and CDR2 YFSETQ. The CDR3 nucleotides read TGCGCCAGCAGCTCTCTTCCACTAGCGGGACTCTCCTACAATGAGCAGTTCTTC. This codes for CASSSLPLAGLSYNEQFF.

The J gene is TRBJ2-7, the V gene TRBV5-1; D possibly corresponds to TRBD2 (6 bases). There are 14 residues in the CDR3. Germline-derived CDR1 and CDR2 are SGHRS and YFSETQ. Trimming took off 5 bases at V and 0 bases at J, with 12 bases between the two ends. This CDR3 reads CASSISGGSYEQYF. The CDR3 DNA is TGCGCCAGCAGTATTAGCGGCGGCTCCTACGAGCAGTACTTC.

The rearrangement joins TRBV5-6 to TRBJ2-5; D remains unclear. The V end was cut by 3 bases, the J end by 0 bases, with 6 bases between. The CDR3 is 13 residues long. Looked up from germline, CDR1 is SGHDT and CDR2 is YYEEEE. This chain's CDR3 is CASSYTDQETQYF. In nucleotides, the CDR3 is TGTGCCAGCAGCTACACAGACCAAGAGACCCAGTACTTC.

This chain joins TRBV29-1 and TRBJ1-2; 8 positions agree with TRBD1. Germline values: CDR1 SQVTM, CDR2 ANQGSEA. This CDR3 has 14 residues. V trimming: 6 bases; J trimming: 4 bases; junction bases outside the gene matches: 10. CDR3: CSVDAGGWGYGYTF. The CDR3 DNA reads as TGCAGCGTCGACGCAGGGGGCTGGGGCTATGGCTACACCTTC.

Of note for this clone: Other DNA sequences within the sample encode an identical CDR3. The CDR3 coding sequence is TGTGCCAGCAGCTTAAGATCCTACGAGCAGTACTTC. It translates to CASSLRSYEQYF. The rearrangement uses TRBV7-2 and TRBJ2-7; D is undetermined. This CDR3 contains 12 residues. V was trimmed by 2 bases and J by 1 base, leaving 3 bases between them. The germline V gene has CDR1 SGHTA and CDR2 FQGNSA.

CDR3 sequence (DNA): TGTGCCAGCAGCACCTACAATGAGCAGTTCTTC. Its protein is CASSTYNEQFF. The J gene is TRBJ2-1, the V gene TRBV2; D not resolved. This CDR3 is built from 11 residues. Trimming pared 6 bases from V and 2 bases from J, leaving 2 bases between. Germline V CDR1 and CDR2: SNHLY, FYNNEI.

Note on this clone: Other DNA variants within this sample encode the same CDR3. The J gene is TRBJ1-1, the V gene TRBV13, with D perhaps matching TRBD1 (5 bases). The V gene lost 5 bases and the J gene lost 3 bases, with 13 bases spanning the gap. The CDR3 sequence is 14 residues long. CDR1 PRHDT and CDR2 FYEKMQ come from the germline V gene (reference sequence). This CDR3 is CASSARDGYTEAFF. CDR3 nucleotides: TGTGCCAGCAGCGCCCGGGACGGATACACTGAAGCTTTCTTT.

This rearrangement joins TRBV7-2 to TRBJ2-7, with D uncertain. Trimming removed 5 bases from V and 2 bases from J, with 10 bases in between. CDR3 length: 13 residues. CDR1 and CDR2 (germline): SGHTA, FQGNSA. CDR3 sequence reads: CASSPDPTYEQYF. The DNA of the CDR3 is TGTGCCAGCAGCCCGGACCCGACCTACGAGCAGTACTTC.